The rows below give T cell receptor beta chains drawn from one sample of a study of blood T cell repertoires in COVID-19. The data were produced by immunoSEQ multiplex PCR, yet TCRdb's version contains in-frame clones alone and is incomplete. The profile shows 200,000 to 250,000 clones, approximately 80% of them singletons. Sequenced input: peripheral blood. Source of these receptors: a woman of 80 years or more with active or convalescent COVID-19. Both conserved end residues are part of each CDR3. The order of the fields is clone size, V gene, J gene, D gene, CDR3 protein, CDR3 DNA. D genes are given only for firm matches. Clone size is shown for a subset of rows, as once, few, many or a class of expanded clone.

size: few; V: TRBV6-6; J: TRBJ1-5; D: TRBD1; CDR3: CASSYSGQEWQPQHF; DNA: TGTGCCAGCAGTTACTCCGGACAGGAATGGCAGCCCCAGCATTTT
size: .; V: TRBV6-5; J: TRBJ2-7; D: TRBD1; CDR3: CATAEGQGSYEQYF; DNA: TGTGCCACCGCCGAGGGACAGGGCTCCTACGAGCAGTACTTC
size: .; V: TRBV28; J: TRBJ2-5; D: .; CDR3: CASSRGGLETQYF; DNA: TGTGCCAGCAGTCGAGGGGGTCTAGAGACCCAGTACTTC
size: .; V: TRBV5-1; J: TRBJ2-5; D: .; CDR3: CASNSGPKETQYF; DNA: TGCGCCAGCAATAGTGGGCCCAAAGAGACCCAGTACTTC
size: .; V: TRBV4-2; J: TRBJ2-5; D: TRBD2; CDR3: CASSQDSNSGTHLNQETQYF; DNA: TGTGCCAGCAGCCAAGATAGCAATAGCGGGACACATTTGAACCAAGAGACCCAGTACTTC
size: few; V: TRBV2; J: TRBJ1-1; D: .; CDR3: CASSLYTNTEAFF; DNA: TGTGCCAGCAGTCTTTACACGAACACTGAAGCTTTCTTT
size: .; V: TRBV6-6; J: TRBJ2-1; D: .; CDR3: CASSPGPYNEQFF; DNA: TGTGCCAGCAGTCCAGGCCCCTACAATGAGCAGTTCTTC
size: .; V: TRBV7-8; J: TRBJ1-5; D: .; CDR3: CASSLDSTNQPQHF; DNA: TGTGCCAGCAGCTTGGACAGCACCAATCAGCCCCAGCATTTT
size: .; V: TRBV6-4; J: TRBJ2-2; D: TRBD1; CDR3: CASSDSDRGGTGELFF; DNA: TGTGCCAGCAGTGACTCTGACAGGGGAGGCACCGGGGAGCTGTTTTTT
size: .; V: TRBV6-2/TRBV6-3; J: TRBJ2-3; D: .; CDR3: CASSYRVDSNTDTQYF; DNA: TGTGCCAGCAGTTACAGGGTCGACAGCAACACAGATACGCAGTATTTT
size: .; V: TRBV7-9; J: TRBJ2-3; D: TRBD2; CDR3: CASSRKLPGGHDTQYF; DNA: TGTGCCAGCAGCCGAAAACTACCGGGGGGGCACGATACGCAGTATTTT
size: .; V: TRBV28; J: TRBJ1-2; D: TRBD1; CDR3: CASSLVVGGGYTF; DNA: TGTGCCAGCAGTTTGGTGGTAGGGGGCGGCTACACCTTC
size: .; V: TRBV7-9; J: TRBJ2-3; D: TRBD2; CDR3: CASSFGLAGKTDTQYF; DNA: TGTGCCAGCAGCTTCGGACTAGCGGGAAAAACAGATACGCAGTATTTT
size: .; V: TRBV6-2/TRBV6-3; J: TRBJ2-7; D: .; CDR3: CASSYSGQLDQYF; DNA: TGTGCCAGCAGTTACTCGGGACAACTTGATCAGTACTTC
size: .; V: TRBV18; J: TRBJ2-7; D: TRBD1; CDR3: CASSPHPPRGSYEQYF; DNA: TGTGCCAGCTCACCCCACCCCCCCAGGGGGTCCTACGAGCAGTACTTC
size: .; V: TRBV5-1; J: TRBJ1-4; D: .; CDR3: CASSLQLNEKLFF; DNA: TGCGCCAGCAGCCTACAGTTGAATGAAAAACTGTTTTTT
size: once; V: TRBV5-4; J: TRBJ2-7; D: TRBD2; CDR3: CASSPGTRVDEQYF; DNA: TGTGCCAGCAGTCCCGGGACTAGGGTTGACGAGCAGTACTTC
size: .; V: TRBV5-6; J: TRBJ2-7; D: TRBD2; CDR3: CASSLAGSYEQYF; DNA: TGTGCCAGCAGCTTAGCGGGAAGCTACGAGCAGTACTTC
size: .; V: TRBV2; J: TRBJ1-1; D: .; CDR3: CASSDREGTEAFF; DNA: TGTGCCAGCAGTGACAGGGAGGGCACTGAAGCTTTCTTT
size: .; V: TRBV5-1; J: TRBJ2-1; D: TRBD1; CDR3: CASSLATGASYNEQFF; DNA: TGCGCCAGCAGCTTGGCAACAGGGGCCTCCTACAATGAGCAGTTCTTC
size: .; V: TRBV7-2; J: TRBJ2-5; D: .; CDR3: CASSSSAGTQYF; DNA: TGTGCCAGCAGCTCTAGTGCCGGGACCCAGTACTTC
size: .; V: TRBV7-9; J: TRBJ2-1; D: TRBD2; CDR3: CASSLVGLADSYNEQFF; DNA: TGTGCCAGCAGCTTAGTCGGACTAGCGGATTCCTACAATGAGCAGTTCTTC
size: once; V: TRBV29-1; J: TRBJ1-2; D: .; CDR3: CSVVGENYGYTF; DNA: TGCAGCGTTGTTGGGGAGAACTATGGCTACACCTTC
size: few; V: TRBV9; J: TRBJ1-3; D: .; CDR3: CASSSRAGPHGGNTIYF; DNA: TGTGCCAGCAGCTCCCGGGCGGGTCCCCATGGTGGAAACACCATATATTTT
size: once; V: TRBV18; J: TRBJ1-6; D: .; CDR3: CASSLNRRGSDNSPLHF; DNA: TGTGCCAGCTCACTAAACCGCAGGGGATCGGACAATTCACCCCTCCACTTT
size: .; V: TRBV5-1; J: TRBJ2-3; D: TRBD1; CDR3: CASSTQGDFTDTQYF; DNA: TGCGCCAGCAGCACACAGGGGGACTTTACAGATACGCAGTATTTT
size: .; V: TRBV5-6; J: TRBJ2-5; D: TRBD1; CDR3: CASSKLYDRAVQETQYF; DNA: TGTGCCAGCAGCAAGCTTTACGACAGGGCCGTCCAAGAGACCCAGTACTTC
size: .; V: TRBV29-1; J: TRBJ2-7; D: TRBD1; CDR3: CSVVVTGGYYEQYF; DNA: TGCAGCGTTGTGGTCACAGGGGGCTACTACGAGCAGTACTTC
size: .; V: TRBV28; J: TRBJ1-1; D: .; CDR3: CASSRDGSAFF; DNA: TGTGCCAGCAGTCGAGATGGTTCAGCTTTCTTT
size: .; V: TRBV11-3; J: TRBJ2-3; D: TRBD2; CDR3: CASSWTSGRGNTQYF; DNA: TGTGCCAGCAGCTGGACTAGCGGGAGAGGTAATACGCAGTATTTT
size: .; V: TRBV5-5; J: TRBJ2-1; D: TRBD2; CDR3: CASSLVPSGRSNEQFF; DNA: TGTGCCAGCAGCTTGGTTCCTAGCGGGAGGAGTAATGAGCAGTTCTTC
size: .; V: TRBV28; J: TRBJ1-1; D: .; CDR3: CASHGRGGGWPEAFF; DNA: TGTGCCAGCCACGGCCGGGGAGGGGGGTGGCCTGAAGCTTTCTTT
size: .; V: TRBV27; J: TRBJ2-3; D: .; CDR3: CASSLDYQTQYF; DNA: TGTGCCAGCAGTTTAGACTACCAAACGCAGTATTTT
size: .; V: TRBV7-9; J: TRBJ2-3; D: .; CDR3: CASSPVAAPNTQYF; DNA: TGTGCCAGCAGCCCCGTCGCCGCGCCTAATACGCAGTATTTT
size: once; V: TRBV11-2; J: TRBJ2-1; D: .; CDR3: CASSLSGETYNEQFF; DNA: TGTGCCAGCAGCTTATCGGGGGAGACGTACAATGAGCAGTTCTTC
size: .; V: TRBV7-8; J: TRBJ2-5; D: TRBD2; CDR3: CASSFRLAGGLDVETQYF; DNA: TGTGCCAGCAGCTTTCGACTAGCGGGGGGGCTTGATGTAGAGACCCAGTACTTC
size: once; V: TRBV11-3; J: TRBJ2-7; D: .; CDR3: CASSLRGGDYEQYF; DNA: TGTGCCAGCAGCTTACGAGGGGGAGACTACGAGCAGTACTTC
size: .; V: TRBV24-1; J: TRBJ2-2; D: .; CDR3: CATRGGLNTGELFF; DNA: TGTGCCACCCGAGGAGGGTTGAACACCGGGGAGCTGTTTTTT
size: .; V: TRBV7-2; J: TRBJ1-3; D: .; CDR3: CASSPQRGSGNTIYF; DNA: TGTGCCAGCAGCCCCCAGCGAGGATCCGGAAACACCATATATTTT
size: .; V: TRBV5-1; J: TRBJ2-7; D: .; CDR3: CASSLGSGHEQYF; DNA: TGCGCCAGCAGCTTGGGGTCAGGGCACGAGCAGTACTTC
size: .; V: TRBV18; J: TRBJ2-1; D: TRBD2; CDR3: CASSPPNSGSYNEQFF; DNA: TGTGCCAGCTCACCGCCTAATAGCGGGAGCTACAATGAGCAGTTCTTC
size: few; V: TRBV28; J: TRBJ2-1; D: .; CDR3: CASRGDTNYYNEQFF; DNA: TGTGCCAGCAGAGGGGACACGAATTACTACAATGAGCAGTTCTTC
size: .; V: TRBV15; J: TRBJ2-5; D: .; CDR3: CATSRQGQGETQYF; DNA: TGTGCCACCAGCAGACAGGGTCAGGGAGAGACCCAGTACTTC
size: .; V: TRBV18; J: TRBJ1-2; D: .; CDR3: CASSPQTGPNYGYTF; DNA: TGTGCCAGCTCACCCCAGACAGGTCCTAACTATGGCTACACCTTC
size: .; V: TRBV10-3; J: TRBJ2-5; D: .; CDR3: CAIGQWTEQETQYF; DNA: TGTGCCATCGGCCAGTGGACAGAACAAGAGACCCAGTACTTC
size: once; V: TRBV4-1; J: TRBJ2-3; D: .; CDR3: CASSTRGRGTDTQYF; DNA: TGCGCCAGCAGCACCCGAGGACGGGGGACAGATACGCAGTATTTT
size: .; V: TRBV28; J: TRBJ2-7; D: .; CDR3: CASSTRQVWGEQYF; DNA: TGTGCCAGCAGTACCCGACAGGTTTGGGGCGAGCAGTACTTC
size: .; V: TRBV6-2/TRBV6-3; J: TRBJ1-5; D: .; CDR3: CASSYKDRSILSNQPQHF; DNA: TGTGCCAGCAGTTATAAGGACAGATCAATCCTAAGCAATCAGCCCCAGCATTTT
size: once; V: TRBV6-5; J: TRBJ2-1; D: .; CDR3: CASSYDRVYNEQFF; DNA: TGTGCCAGCAGTTACGATCGCGTTTACAATGAGCAGTTCTTC
size: .; V: TRBV6-5; J: TRBJ2-1; D: .; CDR3: CASRPTGNLGQFF; DNA: TGTGCCAGCAGACCCACAGGGAATCTAGGGCAGTTCTTC
size: .; V: TRBV4-1; J: TRBJ1-1; D: .; CDR3: CASSAHRDLNTEAFF; DNA: TGCGCCAGCAGCGCGCACAGGGACCTGAACACTGAAGCTTTCTTT
size: .; V: TRBV4-1; J: TRBJ1-4; D: .; CDR3: CASSRRLTGEKLFF; DNA: TGCGCCAGCAGCCGCCGACTTACCGGGGAAAAACTGTTTTTT
size: few; V: TRBV19; J: TRBJ2-1; D: .; CDR3: CASSMSSALNEQFF; DNA: TGTGCCAGTAGTATGTCTAGCGCCCTAAATGAGCAGTTCTTC
size: .; V: TRBV19; J: TRBJ2-6; D: .; CDR3: CASTRQVYGANVLTF; DNA: TGTGCCAGTACCCGACAGGTCTATGGGGCCAACGTCCTGACTTTC